Below, one T cell receptor beta chain is given with its context. Its antigen is still unknown. The data belong to a study of response to subunit inactivated influenza vaccine. General study findings and limits: The authors put forward the suggestion that each seasonal influenza vaccination may bring in only a limited number of new T cells.

TCRdb called the RT-PCR reads again in MiXCR, with one record for every CDR3 protein. The table has about 500,000 distinct CDR3 sequences, 10% to 15% seen once. Germline lookup yields CDR1 SGDLS and CDR2 YYNGEE. Deletions cut 0 bases from V and 4 bases from J, with 11 bases between. The CDR3 is 15 residues long. The sequences come from PBMCs from blood, collected about 40 days after vaccination. This TCR derives from a man aged 50 or older who received an inactivated influenza vaccine. The J gene is TRBJ2-1, the V gene TRBV9, with D perhaps matching TRBD2 (5 bases). The CDR3 nucleotides read TGTGCCAGCAGCGTAGGGATAGCGAATTACAATGAGCAGTTCTTC. Protein sequence: CASSVGIANYNEQFF.